The 25 T cell receptor beta chains below all came from one sample that was sequenced in a study of response to subunit inactivated influenza vaccine. One entry per CDR3 protein, called by TCRdb with MiXCR from the RT-PCR reads. The table has just under 250,000 distinct CDR3 sequences, 9% to 15% seen once. Source: non-naive T cells sorted from PBMCs, taken about 14 days before vaccination. These receptors were collected from a man aged 50 or older who received an inactivated influenza vaccine.

The chain links TRBV29-1 to TRBJ1-1, with a tentative D call TRBD1 (5 bases). V was cut by 3 bases and J by 4 bases, with 12 bases left in between. Germline CDR1 reads SQVTM; CDR2 reads ANQGSEA. This CDR3 comprises 13 residues. CDR3 in amino acids: CSVDRVGGTEAFF. The CDR3 DNA is TGCAGCGTTGACAGGGTAGGAGGCACTGAAGCTTTCTTT. The full variable domain, completed using reference TRBV29-1 and TRBJ1-1, is SAVISQKPSRDICQRGTSLTIQCQVDSQVTMMFWYRQQPGQSLTLIATANQGSEATYESGFVIDKFPISRPNLTFSTLTVSNMSPEDSSIYLCSVDRVGGTEAFFGQGTRLTVV.

This clonotype was seen many times. The chain uses TRBV6-1 and TRBJ2-3; 8 bases fit TRBD2. The CDR3 loop spans 17 amino acids. The V gene end was trimmed by 6 bases and the J gene end by 3 bases; junction bases not matched to a gene: 14. The germline V gene encodes CDR1 MNHNS and CDR2 SASEGT. Here the CDR3 reads CASRTQPLAGMTDTQYF. CDR3 DNA sequence: TGTGCCAGCAGGACCCAACCGTTAGCGGGAATGACAGATACGCAGTATTTT.

This chain connects TRBV2 to TRBJ1-4; 9 bases fit TRBD1. Losses at the gene ends were 6 bases for V and 2 bases for J; bases not matched to a gene: 4. The CDR3 is 15 residues long. CDR1 is SNHLY and CDR2 is FYNNEI in the germline V gene. The CDR3 loop reads CASSTQGATNEKLFF. In nucleotides, the CDR3 is TGTGCCAGCAGCACACAGGGGGCGACTAATGAAAAACTGTTTTTT.

This clonotype has more than one count but fewer than ten. The rearrangement joins TRBV20-1 to TRBJ2-5; 10 positions match TRBD2. The germline CDR1 and CDR2 sequences are DFQATT and SNEGSKA (reference sequence). The CDR3 contains 15 residues. The J segment lost 3 bases and the V segment lost 4 bases, leaving 8 bases of the junction unmatched. The CDR3 nucleotides read TGCAGTGCTACCTTAGCGGGGGGCCGAAAAGAGACCCAGTACTTC. Residues: CSATLAGGRKETQYF.

This clonotype was seen a few times. The V call is TRBV7-9, the J call TRBJ1-1; D is undetermined. Trimming pared 4 bases from V and 3 bases from J, leaving 9 bases between. CDR3 length equals 13 residues. CDR1 is SEHNR, CDR2 FQNEAQ, per germline (reference sequence). The CDR3 DNA is TGTGCCAGCAGCTCGTCGGCCCACACTGAAGCTTTCTTT. Residues: CASSSSAHTEAFF. The full variable domain, with the rest looked up from reference TRBV7-9 and TRBJ1-1, is DTGVSQNPRHKITKRGQNVTFRCDPISEHNRLYWYRQTLGQGPEFLTYFQNEAQLEKSRLLSDRFSAERPKGSFSTLEIQRTEQGDSAMYLCASSSSAHTEAFFGQGTRLTVV.

Details on this clonotype: A junction end diverges from the germline sequence, so it may reflect a read error. The chain is built from TRBV5-1 and TRBJ2-5; D is undetermined. In germline, CDR1 is SGHRS, CDR2 YFSETQ. This CDR3 region has 13 residues. The CDR3 DNA sequence: TGTGCCAGCAGTTTAGAAGGGTCAGAGACCCAGTACTTC. It specifies CASSLEGSETQYF.

This clonotype has ten or more counts. The chain is built from TRBV9 and TRBJ1-4; D remains unclear. This CDR3 is 15 amino acids long. Trimming cost V 0 bases and J 4 bases, with 10 bases left between them. Per the germline V gene, CDR1 is SGDLS and CDR2 is YYNGEE. CDR3 region: CASSVEPTGNEKLFF. CDR3 DNA: TGTGCCAGCAGCGTAGAACCTACGGGTAATGAAAAACTGTTTTTT.

This clonotype was recorded at least ten times. CDR3 amino acids: CASSETPGGAGEQYF. CDR3 coding DNA: TGCGCCAGCAGTGAAACCCCGGGGGGGGCTGGGGAGCAGTACTTC. The chain has TRBV10-2 and TRBJ2-7, with 8 positions matching TRBD2. V trimming: 3 bases; J trimming: 7 bases; junction bases outside the gene matches: 11. This CDR3 region has 15 residues. Per the germline V gene, CDR1 is WSHSY and CDR2 is SAAADI.

The sample holds many counts of this clonotype. V and J are TRBV7-2 and TRBJ2-7, with 8 bases that match TRBD2. Germline lookup yields CDR1 SGHTA and CDR2 FQGNSA. The CDR3 contains 15 residues. The junction had 6 bases not matched to a gene; V was cut back by 0 bases and J by 5 bases. CDR3 sequence reads: CASSLAPGLGHEQYF. DNA of the CDR3: TGTGCCAGCAGCTTAGCCCCGGGACTAGGACACGAGCAGTACTTC.

The J gene is TRBJ2-1, the V gene TRBV6-1, with D possibly matching TRBD2 (5 bases). This CDR3 has 13 residues. V was trimmed by 6 bases and J by 2 bases, leaving 8 bases between them. In germline, CDR1 is MNHNS, CDR2 SASEGT. For the CDR3, the DNA is TGTGCCAGCAGGCTCGGGACCTACAATGAGCAGTTCTTC. The encoded protein is CASRLGTYNEQFF.

This clonotype was seen many times. The J gene is TRBJ2-2, the V gene TRBV7-8; D is possibly TRBD1 (5 bases). This CDR3 is built from 17 residues. CDR1 and CDR2 from the germline V gene are SGHVS and FQNEAQ. With 0 bases removed from V and 1 base from J, the gap between germline ends came to 12 bases. This CDR3 reads CASSLAFRTMNTGELFF. The CDR3 DNA is TGTGCCAGCAGCTTAGCCTTTAGGACAATGAACACCGGGGAGCTGTTTTTT. The variable domain in full, with the rest retrieved from reference TRBV7-8 and TRBJ2-2, is GAGVSQSPRYKVAKRGQDVALRCDPISGHVSLFWYQQALGQGPEFLTYFQNEAQLDKSGLPSDRFFAERPEGSVSTLKIQRTQQEDSAVYLCASSLAFRTMNTGELFFGEGSRLTVL.

This clonotype was seen a handful of times. The V call is TRBV9, the J call TRBJ2-1; D possibly matches TRBD1 or TRBD2 (5 bases each). V was clipped by 6 bases and J by 0 bases, with 10 bases between them. Germline CDR1 is SGDLS and CDR2 is YYNGEE. This CDR3 has 14 amino acids. The CDR3, as DNA: TGTGCCAGCAATGGGGGTTTCTCCTACAATGAGCAGTTCTTC. This translates into CASNGGFSYNEQFF. Complete variable domain (other parts from reference TRBV9 and TRBJ2-1): DSGVTQTPKHLITATGQRVTLRCSPRSGDLSVYWYQQSLDQGLQFLIQYYNGEERAKGNILERFSAQQFPDLHSELNLSSLELGDSALYFCASNGGFSYNEQFFGPGTRLTVL.

This clonotype came up a few times. The V call is TRBV7-2, the J call TRBJ2-3; no clear D gene. CDR3 size: 13 residues. The V gene lost 4 bases and the J gene lost 5 bases, with 10 bases spanning the gap. Germline CDR1 reads SGHTA; CDR2 reads FQGNSA. CDR3 amino acids: CASSSNSVDTQYF. The CDR3 region has the DNA TGTGCCAGCAGCTCCAACAGTGTAGATACGCAGTATTTT. Together with reference TRBV7-2 and TRBJ2-3, the CDR3 gives the full variable domain: GAGVSQSPSNKVTEKGKDVELRCDPISGHTALYWYRQSLGQGLEFLIYFQGNSAPDKSGLPSDRFSAERTGGSVSTLTIQRTQQEDSAVYLCASSSNSVDTQYFGPGTRLTVL.

This clonotype was detected many times. J is TRBJ1-1 and V is TRBV15; TRBD1 is a possible D gene (5 bases). V was pared by 1 base and J by 5 bases, with 8 bases between. This CDR3 is built from 13 residues. Looked up from germline, CDR1 is LNHNV and CDR2 is YYDKDF (reference sequence). The CDR3 nucleotides are TGTGCCACCAGCAGAGGGGGGGGGACTGAAGCTTTCTTT. Its translation is CATSRGGGTEAFF.

In its sample, this clonotype was seen a few times. The chain couples TRBV24-1 to TRBJ2-1, with 7 bases that match TRBD2. CDR1 and CDR2 (germline): KGHDR, SFDVKD. CDR3 length equals 12 residues. The V and J ends lost 1 base and 16 bases, in that order; junction bases with no gene match: 6. The CDR3 sequence: CATSDLQRDRFF. In DNA form, the CDR3 reads TGTGCCACCAGTGATTTACAGCGGGACCGCTTCTTC.

This clonotype was observed many times. The chain is built from TRBV4-2 and TRBJ1-5; D unclear. The CDR3 has 17 residues. The V end lost 0 bases, the J end lost 0 bases, and 12 bases lay between the germline ends. From germline, CDR1 is LGHNA and CDR2 YNFKEQ. The CDR3 reads CASSQEDGINSNQPQHF. The CDR3 coding sequence is TGTGCCAGCAGCCAAGAGGATGGCATTAATAGCAATCAGCCCCAGCATTTT.

This clonotype was detected many times. The chain employs TRBV15 and TRBJ1-5; tentatively, D is TRBD1 (6 bases). Germline V CDR1 and CDR2: LNHNV, YYDKDF (reference sequence). The V gene lost 1 base and the J gene lost 7 bases, with 11 bases spanning the gap. The CDR3 is 14 amino acids. The CDR3 protein is CATSRAGATQPQHF. CDR3 nucleotides: TGTGCCACCAGCAGAGCAGGGGCCACCCAGCCCCAGCATTTT.

The chain employs TRBV3-1 and TRBJ2-3; TRBD2 matches at 10 bases. V lost 4 bases to trimming and J lost 6 bases; unmatched junction nucleotides: 7. The CDR3 totals 15 residues. Germline CDR1 is LGHDT and CDR2 is YNNKEL (reference sequence). The CDR3 DNA is TGTGCCAGCAGCCCGCTAGCGGGGGCCCCCGATACGCAGTATTTT. It yields the protein CASSPLAGAPDTQYF.

This clonotype was seen many times. CDR3 region: CASSRPPSYEQYF. Written as DNA, the CDR3 is TGCGCCAGCAGCCGGCCGCCCTCCTACGAGCAGTACTTC. The gene calls are TRBV5-1 and TRBJ2-7; no reliable D call. Germline values: CDR1 SGHRS, CDR2 YFSETQ. The CDR3 is 13 amino acids. Trimming left V 4 bases short and J 0 bases short, with 8 bases between.

This clonotype was recorded many times. V usage is TRBV6-4 and J usage is TRBJ2-2, with 9 nucleotides matching TRBD1. With 6 bases clipped from V and 1 base from J, the junction kept 3 bases outside the gene matches. CDR1 MRHNA and CDR2 SNTAGT come from the germline V gene. The CDR3 has 15 amino acids. The CDR3 DNA follows: TGTGCCAGCAGCGAGGGACAGGGGAACACCGGGGAGCTGTTTTTT. As protein: CASSEGQGNTGELFF.

This chain links TRBV6-1 with TRBJ1-1; D ambiguous. This CDR3 has 13 residues. Germline loops: CDR1 MNHNS, CDR2 SASEGT. V was shortened by 4 bases and J by 1 base, with 7 bases between the two germline ends. The CDR3, as DNA: TGTGCCAGCAGTGCACTTACGAACACTGAAGCTTTCTTT. As protein: CASSALTNTEAFF.

Only a few counts were recorded for this clonotype. V gene TRBV20-1 combines with J gene TRBJ2-1; D call uncertain. This CDR3 is 16 amino acids long. Per germline, CDR1 DFQATT and CDR2 SNEGSKA (reference sequence). V lost 3 bases, J lost 4 bases, and 19 bases lay in between. The CDR3, as DNA: TGCAGTGCTAGCCGTCGACCGGGCGGCATTTACAATGAGCAGTTCTTC. It specifies CSASRRPGGIYNEQFF.

This clonotype showed up just a few times. This chain connects TRBV20-1 to TRBJ1-6; tentative D call: TRBD1 (5 bases). The V gene's germline CDR1 is DFQATT and CDR2 SNEGSKA (reference sequence). Trimming shortened V by 3 bases and J by 7 bases, and 16 bases separated the two germline ends. The CDR3 spans 15 residues. The CDR3 nucleotides are TGCAGTGCTAGTAGTGAGACAGATAGAAATTCACCCCTCCACTTT. Encoded protein: CSASSETDRNSPLHF.

The chain links TRBV18 to TRBJ2-5, with D perhaps TRBD1 (6 bases). Trimming left V 4 bases short and J 5 bases short, with 11 bases between. This CDR3 has 13 amino acids. The germline CDR1 and CDR2 sequences are KGHSH and LQKENI. The CDR3 is CASSQKQGETQYF. The CDR3 DNA follows: TGTGCCAGCTCACAGAAGCAGGGGGAGACCCAGTACTTC.

This clonotype came up many times. DNA for the CDR3: TGTGCCAGCAGTCCACGGACAGGGAACGGGAACGAGCAGTACTTC. This sequence encodes CASSPRTGNGNEQYF. The V gene is TRBV6-1, the J gene TRBJ2-7; 8 positions match TRBD1. With V trimmed by 5 bases and J by 5 bases, 11 bases remained unmatched. Germline assignment: CDR1 MNHNS and CDR2 SASEGT. This CDR3 has 15 residues.